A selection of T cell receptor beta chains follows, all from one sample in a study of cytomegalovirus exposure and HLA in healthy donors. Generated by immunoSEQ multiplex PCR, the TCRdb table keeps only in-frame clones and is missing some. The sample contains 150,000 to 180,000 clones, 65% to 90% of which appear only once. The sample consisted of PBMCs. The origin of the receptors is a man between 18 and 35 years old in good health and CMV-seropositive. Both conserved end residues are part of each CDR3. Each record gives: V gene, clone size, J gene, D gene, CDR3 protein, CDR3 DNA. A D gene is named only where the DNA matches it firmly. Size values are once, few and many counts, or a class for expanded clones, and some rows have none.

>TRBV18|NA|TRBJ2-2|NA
CASSPSLTGELFF
TGTGCCAGCTCACCTTCCCTGACCGGGGAGCTGTTTTTT
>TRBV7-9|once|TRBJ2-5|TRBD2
CASSPGTSGGLQETQYF
TGTGCCAGCAGCCCAGGCACTAGCGGGGGACTCCAAGAGACCCAGTACTTC
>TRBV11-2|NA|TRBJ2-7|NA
CASSLDEGGSYEQYF
TGTGCCAGCAGCTTAGACGAGGGCGGCTCCTACGAGCAGTACTTC
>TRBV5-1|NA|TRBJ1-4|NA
CASSLVGEGTNEKLFF
TGCGCCAGCAGCTTAGTAGGGGAAGGGACTAATGAAAAACTGTTTTTT
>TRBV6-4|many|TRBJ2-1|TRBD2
CASSGLAGGNEQFF
TGTGCCAGCAGTGGACTAGCGGGGGGGAATGAGCAGTTCTTC
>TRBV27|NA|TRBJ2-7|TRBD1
CASSPRTGDSYEQYF
TGTGCCAGCAGTCCGCGGACAGGTGACTCCTACGAGCAGTACTTC
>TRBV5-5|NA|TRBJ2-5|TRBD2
CASSKPGLAGGIQETQYF
TGTGCCAGCAGCAAGCCGGGACTAGCGGGGGGGATCCAAGAGACCCAGTACTTC
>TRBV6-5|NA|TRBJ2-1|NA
CASSYGSSYNEQFF
TGTGCCAGCAGTTACGGGAGCTCCTACAATGAGCAGTTCTTC
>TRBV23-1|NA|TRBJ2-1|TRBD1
CASSQSKGQGMGNYEQFF
TGCGCCAGCAGTCAATCGAAGGGACAGGGGATGGGTAACTATGAGCAGTTCTTC
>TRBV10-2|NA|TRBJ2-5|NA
CASSESALQTQYF
TGCGCCAGCAGTGAGTCCGCGTTGCAGACCCAGTACTTC
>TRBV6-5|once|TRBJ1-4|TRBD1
CASRTGDGEKLFF
TGTGCCAGCAGGACAGGGGACGGGGAAAAACTGTTTTTT
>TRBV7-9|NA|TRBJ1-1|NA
CASSSDQGPEAFF
TGTGCCAGCAGCTCGGACCAGGGCCCTGAAGCTTTCTTT
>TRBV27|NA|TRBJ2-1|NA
CASSLGPTGSSYNEQFF
TGTGCCAGCAGTTTAGGTCCTACAGGGAGCTCCTACAATGAGCAGTTCTTC
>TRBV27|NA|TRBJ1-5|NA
CASSSRQLSNQPQHF
TGTGCCAGCAGTTCAAGACAGTTAAGCAATCAGCCCCAGCATTTT
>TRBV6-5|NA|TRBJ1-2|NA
CASSYSPGYSNYGYTF
TGTGCCAGCAGTTACTCCCCAGGGTACTCTAACTATGGCTACACCTTC
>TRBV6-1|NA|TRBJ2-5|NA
CASSEAARETQYF
TGTGCCAGCAGTGAAGCAGCGAGAGAGACCCAGTACTTC
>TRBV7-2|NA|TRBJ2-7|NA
CASRLRGGSSYEQYF
TGTGCCAGCAGATTAAGGGGAGGTAGCTCCTACGAGCAGTACTTC
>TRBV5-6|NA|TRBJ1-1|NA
CASSLLQVNTEAFF
TGTGCCAGCAGCTTGCTCCAGGTGAACACTGAAGCTTTCTTT
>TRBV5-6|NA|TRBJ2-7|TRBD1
CASSWTGAYEQYF
TGTGCCAGCAGCTGGACAGGAGCCTACGAGCAGTACTTC
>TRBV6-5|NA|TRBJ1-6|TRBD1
CASSYTPSGGDSPLHF
TGTGCCAGCAGTTACACGCCGTCAGGGGGTGATTCACCCCTCCACTTT
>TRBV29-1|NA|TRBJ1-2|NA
CSVEKGEDYGYTF
TGCAGCGTTGAAAAGGGGGAAGACTATGGCTACACCTTC
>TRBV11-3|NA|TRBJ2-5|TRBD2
CASSRGLAGLFQETQYF
TGTGCCAGCAGCCGGGGACTAGCGGGACTATTCCAAGAGACCCAGTACTTC
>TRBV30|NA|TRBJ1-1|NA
CAWDRSDTEAFF
TGTGCCTGGGACAGGTCCGACACTGAAGCTTTCTTT
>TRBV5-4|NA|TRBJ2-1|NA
CASSRPGTPSSSYNEQFF
TGTGCCAGCAGCCGCCCCGGGACACCATCAAGCTCCTACAATGAGCAGTTCTTC
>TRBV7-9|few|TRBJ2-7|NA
CASSSGQGGTVYEQYF
TGTGCCAGCAGCTCAGGACAGGGAGGGACTGTTTACGAGCAGTACTTC
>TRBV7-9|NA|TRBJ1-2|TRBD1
CASSKGQANYGYTF
TGTGCCAGCAGCAAGGGACAGGCTAACTATGGCTACACCTTC
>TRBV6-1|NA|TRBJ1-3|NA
CASSASAGGGNTIYF
TGTGCCAGCAGTGCCTCGGCGGGGGGAGGAAACACCATATATTTT
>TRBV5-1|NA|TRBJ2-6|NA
CASTLTETGANVLTF
TGCGCCAGCACCTTGACAGAAACTGGGGCCAACGTCCTGACTTTC
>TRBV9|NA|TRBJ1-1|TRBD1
CASSVDRGAGTEAFF
TGTGCCAGCAGCGTCGACAGGGGAGCGGGCACTGAAGCTTTCTTT
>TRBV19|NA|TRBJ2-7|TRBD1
CARSVPGTGHEQYF
TGTGCCAGATCAGTCCCCGGGACAGGGCACGAGCAGTACTTC
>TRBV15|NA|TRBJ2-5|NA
CATSRDRVQETQYF
TGTGCCACCAGCAGAGATCGGGTGCAAGAGACCCAGTACTTC
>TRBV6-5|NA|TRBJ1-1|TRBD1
CASSYSGTGMNTEAFF
TGTGCCAGCAGTTACTCAGGGACAGGCATGAACACTGAAGCTTTCTTT
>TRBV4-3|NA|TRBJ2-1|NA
CASSQDRSISYNEQFF
TGCGCCAGCAGCCAAGATCGGTCAATTTCCTACAATGAGCAGTTCTTC
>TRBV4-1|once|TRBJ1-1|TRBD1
CASSQGQGGTEAFF
TGCGCCAGCAGCCAGGGACAGGGTGGGACTGAAGCTTTCTTT
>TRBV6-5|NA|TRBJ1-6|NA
CASTPRGTIDSPLHF
TGTGCCAGCACCCCGAGAGGAACGATAGATTCACCCCTCCACTTT
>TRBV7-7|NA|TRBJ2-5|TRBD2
CASSLGRRTRGLETQYF
TGTGCCAGCAGCTTAGGGCGCAGGACTAGAGGTCTAGAGACCCAGTACTTC
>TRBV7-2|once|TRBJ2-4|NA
CASSSDILAKNIQYF
TGTGCCAGCAGCTCTGACATCCTAGCCAAAAACATTCAGTACTTC
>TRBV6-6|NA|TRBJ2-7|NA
CASSRVYDSFYEQYF
TGTGCCAGCAGCCGGGTCTATGACAGTTTCTACGAGCAGTACTTC
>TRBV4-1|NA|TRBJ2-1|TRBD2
CASSQDGIAGANEQFF
TGCGCCAGCAGCCAAGATGGGATAGCGGGGGCAAATGAGCAGTTCTTC
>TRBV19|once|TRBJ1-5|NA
CASSILAGTNQPQHF
TGTGCCAGTAGTATCCTTGCGGGTACAAATCAGCCCCAGCATTTT
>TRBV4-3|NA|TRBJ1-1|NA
CASSPVPPLMNTEAFF
TGCGCCAGCAGCCCAGTCCCGCCCCTTATGAACACTGAAGCTTTCTTT
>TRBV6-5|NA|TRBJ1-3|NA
CASRDQGTGNTIYF
TGTGCCAGCAGGGACCAGGGAACTGGAAACACCATATATTTT
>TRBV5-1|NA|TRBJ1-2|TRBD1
CASSLNRGRGGTDYGYTF
TGCGCCAGCAGCCTGAACAGGGGGCGCGGGGGAACGGACTATGGCTACACCTTC
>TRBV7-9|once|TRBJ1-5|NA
CASSLKDSIQHF
TGTGCCAGCAGCTTAAAAGACAGCATCCAGCATTTT
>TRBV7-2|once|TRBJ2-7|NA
CASSFRLARSYEQYF
TGTGCCAGCAGCTTTAGACTGGCACGCTCCTACGAGCAGTACTTC
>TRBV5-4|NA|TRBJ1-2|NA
CASSLGGSNYGYTF
TGTGCCAGCAGCTTGGGAGGATCTAACTATGGCTACACCTTC
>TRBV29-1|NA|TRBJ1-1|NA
CSVATDPRTFF
TGCAGCGTGGCTACAGACCCAAGGACTTTCTTT
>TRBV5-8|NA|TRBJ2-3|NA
CASSHSGNTQYF
TGTGCCAGCAGTCATAGCGGAAATACGCAGTATTTT
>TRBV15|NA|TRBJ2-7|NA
CATSREKGDSYEQYF
TGTGCCACCAGCAGAGAGAAGGGGGATTCCTACGAGCAGTACTTC
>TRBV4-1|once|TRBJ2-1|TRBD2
CASSHDGLAGGYEQFF
TGCGCCAGCAGCCACGACGGACTAGCGGGAGGCTATGAGCAGTTCTTC
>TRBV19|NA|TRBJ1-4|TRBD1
CASSPGDSNEKLFF
TGTGCCAGTAGCCCGGGGGACAGTAATGAAAAACTGTTTTTT
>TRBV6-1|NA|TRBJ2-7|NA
CASSETRYGDYEQYF
TGTGCCAGCAGTGAAACGAGGTACGGGGACTACGAGCAGTACTTC
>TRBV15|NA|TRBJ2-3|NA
CATSRPRLGTDTQYF
TGTGCCACCAGCAGACCTAGACTAGGGACGGATACGCAGTATTTT
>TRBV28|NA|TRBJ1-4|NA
CASSSPPEGGEKLFF
TGTGCCAGCAGTTCCCCGCCGGAGGGAGGAGAAAAACTGTTTTTT
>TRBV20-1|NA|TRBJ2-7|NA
CSARDRDEQYF
TGCAGTGCTAGAGATCGAGACGAGCAGTACTTC
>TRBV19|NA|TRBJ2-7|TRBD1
CASSLGGRTLDEQYF
TGTGCCAGTAGTCTAGGGGGCCGGACCCTCGACGAGCAGTACTTC
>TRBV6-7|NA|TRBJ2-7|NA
CASTRDTEVSYEQYF
TGTGCCAGCACCCGGGACACGGAAGTTTCCTACGAGCAGTACTTC